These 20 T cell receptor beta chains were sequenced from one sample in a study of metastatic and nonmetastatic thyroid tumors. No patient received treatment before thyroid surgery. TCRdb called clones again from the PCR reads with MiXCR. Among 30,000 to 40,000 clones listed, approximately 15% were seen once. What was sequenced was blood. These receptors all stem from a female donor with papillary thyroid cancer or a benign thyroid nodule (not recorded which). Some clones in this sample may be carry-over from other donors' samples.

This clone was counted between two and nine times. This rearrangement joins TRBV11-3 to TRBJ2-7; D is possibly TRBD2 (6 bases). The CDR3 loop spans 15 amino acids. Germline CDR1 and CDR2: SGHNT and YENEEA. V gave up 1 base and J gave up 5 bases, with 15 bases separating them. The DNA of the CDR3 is TGTGCCAGCAGCTTAGGGGGGGTGGCGGCCCACGAGCAGTACTTC. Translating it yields CASSLGGVAAHEQYF.

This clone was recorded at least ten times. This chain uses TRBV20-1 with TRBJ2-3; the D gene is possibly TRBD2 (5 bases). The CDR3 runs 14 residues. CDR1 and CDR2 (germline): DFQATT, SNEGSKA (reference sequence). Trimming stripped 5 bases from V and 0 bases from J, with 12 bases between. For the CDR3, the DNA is TGCAGTGCTCATAGCGTGTCTAGCACAGATACGCAGTATTTT. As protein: CSAHSVSSTDTQYF.

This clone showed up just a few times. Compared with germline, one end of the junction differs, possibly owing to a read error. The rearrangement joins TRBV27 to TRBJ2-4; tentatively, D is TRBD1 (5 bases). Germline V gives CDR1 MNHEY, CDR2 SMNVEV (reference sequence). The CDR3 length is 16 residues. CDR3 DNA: TGTGGCAGCAGTTTATGTGCAGGGCTGGGCAAAAACATTCAGTACTTC. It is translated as CGSSLCAGLGKNIQYF.

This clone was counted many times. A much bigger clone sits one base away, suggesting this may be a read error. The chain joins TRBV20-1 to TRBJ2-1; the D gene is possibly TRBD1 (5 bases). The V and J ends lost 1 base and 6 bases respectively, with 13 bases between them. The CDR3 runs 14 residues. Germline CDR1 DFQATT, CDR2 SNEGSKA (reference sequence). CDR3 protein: CSARGQGICNEQFF. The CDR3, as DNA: TGCAGTGCTAGAGGGCAGGGAATCTGCAATGAGCAGTTCTTC.

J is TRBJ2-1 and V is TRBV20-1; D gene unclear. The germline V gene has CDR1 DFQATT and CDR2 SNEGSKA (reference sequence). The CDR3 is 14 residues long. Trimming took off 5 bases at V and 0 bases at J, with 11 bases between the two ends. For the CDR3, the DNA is TGCAGTGCTCCCCAGTTGAGCTCCTACAATGAGCAGTTCTTC. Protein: CSAPQLSSYNEQFF.

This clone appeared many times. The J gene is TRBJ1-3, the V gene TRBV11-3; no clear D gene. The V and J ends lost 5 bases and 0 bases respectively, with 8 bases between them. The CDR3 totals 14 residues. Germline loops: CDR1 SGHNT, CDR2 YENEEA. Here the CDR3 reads CASSPGISGNTIYF. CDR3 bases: TGTGCCAGCAGCCCGGGGATCTCTGGAAACACCATATATTTT. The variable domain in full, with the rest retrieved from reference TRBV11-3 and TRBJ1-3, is EAGVVQSPRYKIIEKKQPVAFWCNPISGHNTLYWYLQNLGQGPELLIRYENEEAVDDSQLPKDRFSAERLKGVDSTLKIQPAELGDSAVYLCASSPGISGNTIYFGEGSWLTVV.

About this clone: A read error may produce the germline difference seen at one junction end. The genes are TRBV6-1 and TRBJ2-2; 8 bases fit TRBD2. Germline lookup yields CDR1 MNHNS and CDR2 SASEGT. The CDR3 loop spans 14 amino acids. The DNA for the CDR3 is TGTGCCAGCAGTTTAGCGGGATGGGCCGGGGAGCCGTTTTTT. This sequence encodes CASSLAGWAGEPFF.

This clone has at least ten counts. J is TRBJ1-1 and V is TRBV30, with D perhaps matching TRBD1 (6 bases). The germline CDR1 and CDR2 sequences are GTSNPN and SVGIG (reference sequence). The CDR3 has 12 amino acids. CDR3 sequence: CAVQGRDTEAFF. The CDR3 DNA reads TGTGCTGTACAGGGCCGGGACACTGAAGCTTTCTTT.

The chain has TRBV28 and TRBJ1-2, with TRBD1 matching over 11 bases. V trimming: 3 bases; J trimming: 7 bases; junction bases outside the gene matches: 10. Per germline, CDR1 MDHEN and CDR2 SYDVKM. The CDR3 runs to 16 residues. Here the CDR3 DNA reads TGTGCCAGCAGTTTTTTGGACAGGGGGCCCAACGGTGGCTACACCTTC. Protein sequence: CASSFLDRGPNGGYTF.

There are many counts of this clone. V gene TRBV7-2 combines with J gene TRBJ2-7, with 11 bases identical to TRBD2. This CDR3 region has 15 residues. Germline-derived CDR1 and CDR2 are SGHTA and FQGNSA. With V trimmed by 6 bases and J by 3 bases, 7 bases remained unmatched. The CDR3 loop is CASRYQLAGDYEQYF. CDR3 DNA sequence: TGTGCCAGCAGATATCAACTAGCGGGAGACTACGAGCAGTACTTC. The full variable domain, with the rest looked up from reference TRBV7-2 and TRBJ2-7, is GAGVSQSPSNKVTEKGKDVELRCDPISGHTALYWYRQSLGQGLEFLIYFQGNSAPDKSGLPSDRFSAERTGGSVSTLTIQRTQQEDSAVYLCASRYQLAGDYEQYFGPGTRLTVT.

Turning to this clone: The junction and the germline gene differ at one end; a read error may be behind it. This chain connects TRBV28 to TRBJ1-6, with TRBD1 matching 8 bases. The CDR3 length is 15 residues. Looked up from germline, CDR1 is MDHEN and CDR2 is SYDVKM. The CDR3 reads CVSTKTGVYNSPLHF. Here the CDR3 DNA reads TGTGTCAGCACAAAGACAGGGGTTTATAATTCACCCCTCCACTTT.

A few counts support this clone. CDR3 bases: TGTGCCAGCAGTAGATCGCCGGGACTAGCGGGAGTGTCGAGCTCCTACAATGAGCAGTTCTTC. This encodes CASSRSPGLAGVSSSYNEQFF. The chain recombines TRBV11-2 with TRBJ2-1, with 14 bases lining up with TRBD2. The ends lost 6 bases at V and 0 bases at J; junction bases unmatched: 16. Germline V gives CDR1 SGHAT, CDR2 FQNNGV. The CDR3 runs 21 residues.

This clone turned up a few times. The CDR3 bases are TGCGCCAGCAAGGAGGCGGGCTCCTATAATTCACACCCCCACTTT. Translation gives CASKEAGSYNSHPHF. The chain recombines TRBV10-2 with TRBJ1-6; the D is unclear. CDR1 and CDR2 from the germline V gene are WSHSY and SAAADI. This CDR3 is built from 15 residues. V was shortened by 7 bases and J by 18 bases, with 28 bases between the two germline ends.

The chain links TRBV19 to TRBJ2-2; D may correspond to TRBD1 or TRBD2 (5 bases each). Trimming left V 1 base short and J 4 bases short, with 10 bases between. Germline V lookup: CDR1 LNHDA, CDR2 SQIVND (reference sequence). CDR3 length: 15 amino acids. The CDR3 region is CASSIGVGPTGELFF. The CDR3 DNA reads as TGTGCCAGTAGTATAGGTGTGGGACCCACCGGGGAGCTGTTTTTT.

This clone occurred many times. CDR3 protein: CSVGSRHTDTQYF. The CDR3 DNA is TGCAGCGTTGGGAGCCGGCACACCGATACGCAGTATTTT. The rearrangement joins TRBV29-1 to TRBJ2-3; D remains ambiguous. Per the germline V gene, CDR1 is SQVTM and CDR2 is ANQGSEA. V gave up 4 bases and J gave up 6 bases, with 14 bases separating them. The CDR3 covers 13 residues.

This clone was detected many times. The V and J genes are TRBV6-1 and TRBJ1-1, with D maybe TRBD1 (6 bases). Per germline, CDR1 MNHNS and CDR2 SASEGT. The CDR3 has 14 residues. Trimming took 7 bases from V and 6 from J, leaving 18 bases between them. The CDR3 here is CASTLPGVSSEAFF. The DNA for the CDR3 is TGTGCCAGCACACTACCAGGGGTCAGCTCTGAAGCTTTCTTT.

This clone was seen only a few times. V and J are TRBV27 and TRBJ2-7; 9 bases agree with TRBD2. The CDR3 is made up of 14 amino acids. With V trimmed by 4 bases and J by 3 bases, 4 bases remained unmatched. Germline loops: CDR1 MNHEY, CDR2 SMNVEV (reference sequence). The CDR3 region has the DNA TGTGCCAGCAGTTCCTCTAGCGGGATCTACGAGCAGTACTTC. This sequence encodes CASSSSSGIYEQYF.

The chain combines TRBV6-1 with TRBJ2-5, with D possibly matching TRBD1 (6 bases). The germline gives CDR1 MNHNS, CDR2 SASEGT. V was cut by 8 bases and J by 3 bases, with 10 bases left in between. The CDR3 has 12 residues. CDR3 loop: CASGRQEETQYF. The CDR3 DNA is TGTGCCAGCGGCAGACAGGAAGAGACCCAGTACTTC.

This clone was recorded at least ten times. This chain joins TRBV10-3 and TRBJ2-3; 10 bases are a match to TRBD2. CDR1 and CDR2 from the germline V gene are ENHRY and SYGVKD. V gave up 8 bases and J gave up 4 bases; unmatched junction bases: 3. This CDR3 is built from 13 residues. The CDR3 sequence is CAIQAGGPDTQYF. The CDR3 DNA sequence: TGTGCCATCCAAGCGGGAGGGCCAGATACGCAGTATTTT.

CDR3 in DNA: TGTGCCAGCAGTGAAGTGGCAGTGGAAGGTGAAAAACTGTTTTTT. Protein: CASSEVAVEGEKLFF. The chain has TRBV6-1 and TRBJ1-4; D is unresolved. Trimming pared 1 base from V and 7 bases from J, leaving 13 bases between. The germline V gene has CDR1 MNHNS and CDR2 SASEGT. CDR3 length equals 15 residues.